The 27 T cell receptor beta chains reported below all come from one sample, sequenced in a study of cytomegalovirus exposure and HLA in healthy donors. PCR employed 60 Vbeta and 13 Jbeta primers. Here immunoSEQ multiplex PCR was the method, and the copy in TCRdb shows in-frame clones only, minus some. The sample has about 180,000 clones, 82% seen once. Sequencing was carried out using PBMCs. These receptors all come from a man in his forties in good health and CMV-seronegative.

A single count supports this clone. This sequence joins TRBV29-1 and TRBJ1-2, with D tentatively TRBD1 (5 bases). This CDR3 is 15 amino acids long. V was cut by 6 bases and J by 2 bases, with 19 bases left in between. CDR1 and CDR2 from the germline V gene are SQVTM and ANQGSEA. The DNA for the CDR3 is TGCAGCGTGATCTTGACAGACTCCACAAACTATGGCTACACCTTC. Translating it yields CSVILTDSTNYGYTF.

J is TRBJ2-4 and V is TRBV7-2; D possibly corresponds to TRBD1 (5 bases). CDR1 and CDR2 from the germline V gene are SGHTA and FQGNSA. The CDR3 has 15 amino acids. V shed 0 bases and J shed 6 bases, with 12 bases lying between them. Written as DNA, the CDR3 is TGTGCCAGCAGCTTAGCGATGGGGCTCATAAACATTCAGTACTTC. Its protein product is CASSLAMGLINIQYF.

The chain links TRBV7-6 to TRBJ2-1; 12 nucleotides agree with TRBD2. The V gene's germline CDR1 is SGHVS and CDR2 FNYEAQ. There are 16 residues in the CDR3. V lost 5 bases and J lost 4; bases outside the gene matches: 6. Here the CDR3 DNA reads TGTGCCAGCAGCCCAGGGACTAGCGGGCGGTACAATGAGCAGTTCTTC. Translating gives CASSPGTSGRYNEQFF.

This chain links TRBV6-1 with TRBJ2-7; tentative D call: TRBD2 (5 bases). The CDR3 runs 15 residues. Deletions cut 5 bases from V and 2 bases from J, with 16 bases between. CDR1 is MNHNS and CDR2 is SASEGT in the germline V gene. The CDR3 nucleotides are TGTGCCAGCAGTCCCCGGGGTAGCGTCGCCTACGAGCAGTACTTC. Amino acid sequence: CASSPRGSVAYEQYF.

The chain is built from TRBV28 and TRBJ1-5, with 7 nucleotides matching TRBD1. CDR3 length: 13 amino acids. After removal of 6 bases from V and 7 bases from J, the junction contained 6 bases not matched to a gene. Germline V CDR1 and CDR2: MDHEN, SYDVKM. The CDR3 loop is CASRPTGRQPQHF. The CDR3 bases are TGTGCCAGCAGACCGACAGGGAGGCAGCCCCAGCATTTT. The full variable domain, in which reference TRBV28 and TRBJ1-5 provide the parts outside the CDR3, is DVKVTQSSRYLVKRTGEKVFLECVQDMDHENMFWYRQDPGLGLRLIYFSYDVKMKEKGDIPEGYSVSREKKERFSLILESASTNQTSMYLCASRPTGRQPQHFGDGTRLSIL.

This chain connects TRBV7-3 to TRBJ2-7; 7 bases are a match to TRBD2. Germline CDR1 reads SGHTA; CDR2 reads FQGTGA. CDR3 length equals 15 residues. V shed 1 base and J 2 bases; nucleotides not matched to a gene: 5. The CDR3 spells CASSLSASGPYEQYF. As DNA, the CDR3 is TGTGCCAGCAGCTTAAGTGCTAGCGGCCCCTACGAGCAGTACTTC.

V is TRBV6-1 and J is TRBJ1-5; 9 bases fit TRBD1. CDR1 MNHNS and CDR2 SASEGT come from the germline V gene. The CDR3 has 14 amino acids. Trimming at V came to 8 bases and at J to 2 bases, leaving 4 bases not matched to a gene. Here the CDR3 reads CASVRDRGNQPQHF. CDR3 bases: TGTGCCAGCGTGCGGGACAGGGGCAATCAGCCCCAGCATTTT.

This clone has a single count. The chain recombines TRBV6-5 with TRBJ1-3; perhaps TRBD1 as D (5 bases). CDR3 length: 14 amino acids. Germline CDR1 reads MNHEY; CDR2 reads SVGAGI. V was clipped by 7 bases and J by 0 bases, with 10 bases between them. CDR3 in amino acids: CASTADISGNTIYF. The CDR3 bases are TGTGCCAGCACCGCGGACATCTCTGGAAACACCATATATTTT.

The chain is built from TRBV4-3 and TRBJ2-2, with 7 bases matching TRBD1. This CDR3 spans 13 amino acids. J lost 6 bases, V lost 3 bases, and 1 base had no gene match. The germline gives CDR1 LGHNA, CDR2 YSLEER. As DNA, the CDR3 is TGCGCCAGCAGCCAGCAGGGGGCCGGGGAGCTGTTTTTT. Amino acid sequence: CASSQQGAGELFF.

This sequence joins TRBV18 and TRBJ2-2, with D possibly being TRBD2 (5 bases). Germline V gene lookup returns CDR1 KGHSH and CDR2 LQKENI. The V end lost 1 base, the J end lost 2 bases, and 8 bases lay between the germline ends. The CDR3 has 15 residues. The CDR3 region is CASSPRTGNTGELFF. The CDR3 DNA is TGTGCCAGCTCACCACGGACGGGAAACACCGGGGAGCTGTTTTTT.

This rearrangement joins TRBV6-5 to TRBJ1-5, with a possible D match to TRBD1 (6 bases). The V end lost 8 bases, the J end lost 2 bases, and 10 bases lay between the germline ends. This CDR3 region has 13 residues. Germline loops: CDR1 MNHEY, CDR2 SVGAGI. In DNA, the CDR3 is TGTGCCAGCGGGGGCGGTGGCAATCAGCCCCAGCATTTT. Translating it yields CASGGGGNQPQHF.

This clone was recorded a few times. The chain employs TRBV11-2 and TRBJ2-7, with 9 bases identical to TRBD2. V shed 7 bases and J 0 bases; nucleotides not matched to a gene: 4. The CDR3 loop spans 14 amino acids. Looked up from germline, CDR1 is SGHAT and CDR2 is FQNNGV. Written as DNA, the CDR3 is TGTGCCAGCAACGCGGGGGGGCCCTCCTACGAGCAGTACTTC. This translates into CASNAGGPSYEQYF.

The rearrangement links TRBV28 to TRBJ1-3; D ambiguous. In germline, CDR1 is MDHEN, CDR2 SYDVKM. CDR3 length: 15 amino acids. The V end lost 4 bases, the J end lost 4 bases, and 14 bases lay between the germline ends. CDR3 coding DNA: TGTGCCAGCAGTTCTTCCGCGGGTCTAGGAAACACCATATATTTT. This translates into CASSSSAGLGNTIYF.

The chain links TRBV7-8 to TRBJ1-3; 7 positions match TRBD1. CDR3 size: 16 residues. Per germline, CDR1 SGHVS and CDR2 FQNEAQ. V dropped 5 bases and J dropped 0; count of bases not matched to a gene: 7. Written as DNA, the CDR3 is TGTGCCAGCAGCCCGGGACAGCTACTCTCTGGAAACACCATATATTTT. It encodes CASSPGQLLSGNTIYF.

The gene calls are TRBV9 and TRBJ1-2; possibly TRBD1 for D (5 bases). Germline V gene sequence: CDR1 SGDLS, CDR2 YYNGEE. This CDR3 comprises 16 residues. Deletions cut 3 bases from V and 4 bases from J, with 19 bases between. The CDR3: CASSGGHRIVGYGYTF. CDR3 DNA: TGTGCCAGCAGCGGAGGACACCGGATCGTCGGCTATGGCTACACCTTC.

This chain links TRBV18 with TRBJ1-1, with 8 nucleotides matching TRBD1. The CDR3 extends over 14 amino acids. CDR1 and CDR2 (germline): KGHSH, LQKENI. The ends lost 3 bases at V and 0 bases at J; junction bases unmatched: 0. In nucleotides, the CDR3 is TGTGCCAGCTCACCGGACAGGGTGAACACTGAAGCTTTCTTT. As protein: CASSPDRVNTEAFF.

The gene calls are TRBV5-1 and TRBJ2-5; 9 bases are a match to TRBD1. The CDR3 spans 17 residues. Trimming cost V 2 bases and J 4 bases; bases outside gene matches: 12. From germline, CDR1 is SGHRS and CDR2 YFSETQ. The CDR3 DNA follows: TGCGCCAGCAGCTTAACCGGGACAGGGTCAATTCGAGAGACCCAGTACTTC. Translated: CASSLTGTGSIRETQYF.

The chain links TRBV5-4 to TRBJ2-1; 10 bases match TRBD2. Germline trimming cut 5 bases from V and 7 bases from J; bases unmatched to any gene: 6. In germline, CDR1 is SGHNT, CDR2 YYREEE (reference sequence). There are 14 residues in the CDR3. CDR3 sequence reads: CASRRAGGRNEQFF. CDR3 bases: TGTGCCAGCAGACGAGCGGGAGGGAGGAATGAGCAGTTCTTC.

V is TRBV9 and J is TRBJ2-5; TRBD1 aligns across 9 bases. Germline lookup yields CDR1 SGDLS and CDR2 YYNGEE. CDR3 length: 15 amino acids. J lost 3 bases, V lost 0 bases, and 3 bases had no gene match. Written as DNA, the CDR3 is TGTGCCAGCAGCGTAGAGGGACAGGGTAAAGAGACCCAGTACTTC. Translation: CASSVEGQGKETQYF.

This clone came up a few times. Other DNA sequences in the same sample also yield this CDR3. This chain links TRBV11-2 with TRBJ2-1; 7 bases agree with TRBD1. CDR1 is SGHAT and CDR2 is FQNNGV in the germline V gene. The CDR3 contains 15 residues. V was pared by 5 bases and J by 0 bases, with 4 bases of the junction left unmatched. The CDR3 coding sequence is TGTGCCAGCAGCACTAGGACAGGCTCCTACAATGAGCAGTTCTTC. Amino acids: CASSTRTGSYNEQFF.

CDR3 region: CASHAQINEQFF. DNA of the CDR3: TGCGCCAGCCACGCTCAGATCAATGAGCAGTTCTTC. The chain has TRBV5-1 and TRBJ2-1, with D uncertain. Germline V gene lookup returns CDR1 SGHRS and CDR2 YFSETQ. This CDR3 spans 12 amino acids. The V end lost 7 bases, the J end lost 6 bases, and 11 bases lay between the germline ends.

The chain carries TRBV5-5 and TRBJ2-5; the match to TRBD2 covers 9 bases. CDR3 size: 17 residues. Unmatched junction bases numbered 11, after V lost 0 bases and J lost 5 bases. The germline CDR1 and CDR2 sequences are SGHKS and YYEKEE (reference sequence). The CDR3 reads CASSLAGLAGFGETQYF. The CDR3 DNA reads TGTGCCAGCAGCTTGGCCGGGCTAGCGGGGTTTGGGGAGACCCAGTACTTC.

The chain joins TRBV28 to TRBJ1-2; 8 positions agree with TRBD1. The CDR3 sequence is 15 residues long. With V trimmed by 5 bases and J by 4 bases, 9 bases remained unmatched. Germline V gives CDR1 MDHEN, CDR2 SYDVKM. The CDR3 is CASSTPRQGPYGYTF. The CDR3 DNA follows: TGTGCCAGCAGTACCCCTCGACAGGGGCCCTATGGCTACACCTTC.

The chain has TRBV28 and TRBJ1-1, with D possibly TRBD1 on 5 matching bases. The V end lost 3 bases, the J end lost 8 bases, and 19 bases lay between the germline ends. Germline V CDR1 and CDR2: MDHEN, SYDVKM. The length of the CDR3 is 15 residues. The CDR3 coding sequence is TGTGCCAGCAGTTTCCACGACGGGGGGACCAGAGAAGCTTTCTTT. Its translation: CASSFHDGGTREAFF.

The rearrangement uses TRBV10-3 and TRBJ2-7, with TRBD2 matching 14 bases. Trimming removed 10 bases from V and 5 bases from J; junction bases left unmatched: 7. The CDR3 is 14 amino acids. CDR1 ENHRY and CDR2 SYGVKD come from the germline V gene. As DNA, the CDR3 is TGTGCCACCTCAGGACTAGCGGGAGGTGACGAGCAGTACTTC. Encoded protein: CATSGLAGGDEQYF.

The J gene is TRBJ2-3, the V gene TRBV29-1, with D maybe TRBD2 (6 bases). The CDR3 totals 17 residues. Looked up from germline, CDR1 is SQVTM and CDR2 is ANQGSEA. Trimming cost V 7 bases and J 2 bases, with 25 bases left between them. CDR3 region: CSADLMTGLENTDTQYF. The CDR3 bases are TGCAGCGCTGACCTAATGACGGGACTCGAAAACACAGATACGCAGTATTTT.

The rearrangement joins TRBV6-6 to TRBJ2-2, with a weak D call TRBD2 (6 bases). The CDR3 runs to 16 residues. V dropped 0 bases and J dropped 4 bases, with 12 bases sitting between them. CDR1 MNHNY and CDR2 SVGAGI come from the germline V gene (reference sequence). CDR3 protein: CASSYSDRGGTGELFF. The CDR3 bases are TGTGCCAGCAGTTACTCGGATAGGGGAGGCACCGGGGAGCTGTTTTTT.